Listed here are 17 T cell receptor beta chains from one sample, sequenced in a study of beta chain features in type 1 diabetes. The whole isolated RNA underwent reverse transcription, so sequencing captured expressed TCRB transcripts. Libraries were prepared by immunoSEQ multiplex PCR; TCRdb keeps only in-frame clonotypes and omits some of them. The sample includes under 400,000 clones, over 9.5% of them seen just once. The specimen sequenced was naive CD4+ T cells from blood. The origin of the receptors is a man between 18 and 35 years old in good health.

The rearrangement joins TRBV28 to TRBJ2-5, with D tentatively TRBD2 (6 bases). The V gene lost 2 bases and the J gene lost 0 bases, with 19 bases spanning the gap. CDR3 length: 18 amino acids. CDR1 is MDHEN and CDR2 is SYDVKM in the germline V gene. The chain's CDR3 is CASSLSWDRGTHQETQYF. Here the CDR3 DNA reads TGTGCCAGCAGTTTAAGTTGGGATCGGGGGACTCACCAAGAGACCCAGTACTTC.

This clone was detected a few times. The chain couples TRBV9 to TRBJ2-5; D possibly corresponds to TRBD1 (5 bases). This CDR3 has 15 amino acids. Germline CDR1 SGDLS, CDR2 YYNGEE. V lost 4 bases, J lost 4 bases, and 17 bases lay in between. The CDR3 is CASSLTAAGRETQYF. In DNA form, the CDR3 reads TGTGCCAGCAGCTTAACGGCGGCAGGGCGAGAGACCCAGTACTTC.

The chain couples TRBV30 to TRBJ1-4; 7 nucleotides align to TRBD1. With V trimmed by 3 bases and J by 2 bases, 0 bases remained unmatched. This CDR3 spans 13 amino acids. The germline V gene has CDR1 GTSNPN and CDR2 SVGIG (reference sequence). The CDR3, as DNA: TGTGCCTGGAGGACAGGGACTAATGAAAAACTGTTTTTT. Residues: CAWRTGTNEKLFF. Based on the CDR3 plus reference TRBV30 and TRBJ1-4, the full variable domain is SQTIHQWPATLVQPVGSPLSLECTVEGTSNPNLYWYRQAAGRGLQLLFYSVGIGQISSEVPQNLSASRPQDRQFILSSKKLLLSDSGFYLCAWRTGTNEKLFFGSGTQLSVL.

The rearrangement joins TRBV20-1 to TRBJ1-1; D gene uncertain. Trimming cost V 6 bases and J 6 bases, with 8 bases left between them. This CDR3 has 10 amino acids. Germline V gives CDR1 DFQATT, CDR2 SNEGSKA (reference sequence). In DNA, the CDR3 is TGCAGTGCCCACTTGCCTGAAGCTTTCTTT. The encoded protein is CSAHLPEAFF.

CDR3 sequence reads: CASSTGGSGRDTQYF. The CDR3 DNA reads TGTGCCAGTAGTACTGGCGGGAGTGGAAGAGATACGCAGTATTTT. V is TRBV19 and J is TRBJ2-3, with 7 bases matching TRBD2. V trimming: 4 bases; J trimming: 5 bases; junction bases outside the gene matches: 9. The CDR3 spans 15 residues. CDR1 and CDR2 from the germline V gene are LNHDA and SQIVND (reference sequence). Drawing the rest from reference TRBV19 and TRBJ2-3, the complete variable domain is DGGITQSPKYLFRKEGQNVTLSCEQNLNHDAMYWYRQDPGQGLRLIYYSQIVNDFQKGDIAEGYSVSREKKESFPLTVTSAQKNPTAFYLCASSTGGSGRDTQYFGPGTRLTVL.

This clone was recorded a few times. The chain has TRBV28 and TRBJ2-3; TRBD1 might be the D (5 bases). The ends were cut back, 7 bases at V and 4 bases at J, with 24 bases in the middle. This CDR3 comprises 17 residues. CDR1 MDHEN and CDR2 SYDVKM come from the germline V gene. CDR3 bases: TGTGCCAGCACCCCAGACATAGGGGCCAATTGGGCAGATACGCAGTATTTT. Protein: CASTPDIGANWADTQYF.

This clone was picked up a small number of times. This sequence joins TRBV10-3 and TRBJ2-1, with 9 bases that match TRBD2. The trim removed 10 bases at V and 6 bases at J, leaving 10 bases unmatched. The germline gives CDR1 ENHRY, CDR2 SYGVKD. There are 14 residues in the CDR3. The CDR3 loop is CATRLAATLNEQFF. The CDR3 DNA follows: TGTGCCACAAGACTAGCGGCCACCCTCAATGAGCAGTTCTTC.

This clone occurred a few times. The rearrangement links TRBV9 to TRBJ2-5; D remains unclear. CDR3 length: 13 residues. CDR1 is SGDLS, CDR2 YYNGEE, per germline. V shed 3 bases and J shed 2 bases, with 8 bases lying between them. CDR3 nucleotide sequence: TGTGCCAGCAGCGCCTACGGGCAAGAGACCCAGTACTTC. Its translation: CASSAYGQETQYF.

The chain links TRBV7-9 to TRBJ1-1; TRBD1 agrees at 8 bases. Per germline, CDR1 SEHNR and CDR2 FQNEAQ (reference sequence). The V and J ends lost 1 base and 4 bases, in that order; junction bases with no gene match: 14. CDR3 length equals 18 residues. The DNA of the CDR3 is TGTGCCAGCAGCTTAGGTCAGGGGGCGCGTGGGATGGGCACTGAAGCTTTCTTT. Protein: CASSLGQGARGMGTEAFF.

This clone has a handful of counts. The J gene is TRBJ2-5, the V gene TRBV5-1; 8 nucleotides agree with TRBD1. The CDR3 extends over 14 amino acids. The V gene end was trimmed by 4 bases and the J gene end by 2 bases; junction bases not matched to a gene: 4. Germline V gives CDR1 SGHRS, CDR2 YFSETQ. The CDR3 loop is CASSVNRGQETQYF. The CDR3 bases are TGCGCCAGCAGCGTAAACAGGGGGCAAGAGACCCAGTACTTC.

This clone has more than one count but fewer than ten. This chain uses TRBV5-1 with TRBJ1-1; no definite D call. Germline V lookup: CDR1 SGHRS, CDR2 YFSETQ. Trimming left V 5 bases short and J 1 base short, with 15 bases between. This CDR3 is built from 15 residues. The CDR3 reads CASRPQGSRNTEAFF. CDR3 nucleotide sequence: TGCGCCAGCAGGCCGCAAGGGAGTCGGAACACTGAAGCTTTCTTT.

The chain joins TRBV7-3 to TRBJ2-2; TRBD1 might be the D (6 bases). The CDR3 covers 14 residues. Germline loops: CDR1 SGHTA, CDR2 FQGTGA. Trimming shortened V by 1 base and J by 9 bases, and 12 bases separated the two germline ends. The CDR3 region has the DNA TGTGCCAGCAGCTTAAGCGGTGGGGGCCGGGAGCTGTTTTTT. Its translation is CASSLSGGGRELFF.

The chain has TRBV5-1 and TRBJ1-2; the match to TRBD1 covers 11 bases. The ends lost 4 bases at V and 5 bases at J; junction bases unmatched: 10. CDR3 length: 16 residues. Looked up from germline, CDR1 is SGHRS and CDR2 is YFSETQ. This CDR3 is CASSQQTGTGGYGYTF. Here the CDR3 DNA reads TGCGCCAGCAGCCAACAAACCGGGACAGGGGGATATGGCTACACCTTC.

This clone was detected a few times. V and J are TRBV25-1 and TRBJ2-1, with 7 bases fitting TRBD1. Germline V lookup: CDR1 MGHDK, CDR2 SYGVNS. This CDR3 comprises 15 residues. V dropped 3 bases and J dropped 9; count of bases not matched to a gene: 11. DNA for the CDR3: TGTGCCAGCAGTGATGCAACAGGGGACCGGGTTGAGCAGTTCTTC. Its translation is CASSDATGDRVEQFF.

This clone turned up a few times. The CDR3 bases are TGTGCCAGCAGTGAACAGGGAGCACCAGATACGCAGTATTTT. Protein sequence: CASSEQGAPDTQYF. This chain connects TRBV6-4 to TRBJ2-3; D may be TRBD1 (6 bases). V was clipped by 3 bases and J by 4 bases, with 11 bases between them. The CDR3 runs 14 residues. The germline CDR1 and CDR2 sequences are MRHNA and SNTAGT.

The rearrangement links TRBV10-3 to TRBJ2-3; 8 positions agree with TRBD2. The CDR3 is 14 amino acids. V dropped 11 bases and J dropped 1; count of bases not matched to a gene: 8. Looked up from germline, CDR1 is ENHRY and CDR2 is SYGVKD. The CDR3 is CALARGDGTDTQYF. The CDR3 DNA follows: TGTGCCTTGGCGCGGGGGGACGGCACAGATACGCAGTATTTT.

This chain uses TRBV7-2 with TRBJ2-2; 7 bases map to TRBD1. Germline trimming cut 4 bases from V and 1 base from J; bases unmatched to any gene: 3. Germline CDR1 and CDR2: SGHTA and FQGNSA. The CDR3 contains 15 residues. CDR3 region: CASSSRTGNTGELFF. The CDR3, as DNA: TGTGCCAGCAGCTCCCGGACAGGGAACACCGGGGAGCTGTTTTTT.